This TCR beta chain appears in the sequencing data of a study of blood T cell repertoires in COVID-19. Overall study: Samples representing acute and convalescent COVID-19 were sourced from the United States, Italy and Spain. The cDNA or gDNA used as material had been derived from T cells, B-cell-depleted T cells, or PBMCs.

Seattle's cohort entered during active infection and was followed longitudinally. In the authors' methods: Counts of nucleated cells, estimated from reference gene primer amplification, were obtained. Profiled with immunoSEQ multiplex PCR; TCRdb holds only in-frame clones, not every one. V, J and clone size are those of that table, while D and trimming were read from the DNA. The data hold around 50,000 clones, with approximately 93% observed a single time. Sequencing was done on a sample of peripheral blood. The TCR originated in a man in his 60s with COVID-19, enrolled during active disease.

The CDR3 protein is CASSPRQDGDQPQHF. The CDR3 DNA follows: TGTGCCAGTAGTCCCCGTCAGGACGGGGATCAGCCCCAGCATTTT. The chain uses TRBV19 and TRBJ1-5, with D hard to call. CDR1 LNHDA and CDR2 SQIVND come from the germline V gene (reference sequence). There are 15 residues in the CDR3. V dropped 5 bases and J dropped 5 bases, with 16 bases sitting between them.